This record looks at one TCR beta chain sequence and its context. Participant ages covered about 18 to 95 years across 25 or so US areas. This sample stems from a study of blood T cell repertoires in COVID-19. The CDR3 has 14 amino acids. Germline V gene lookup returns CDR1 MRHNA and CDR2 SNTAGT. Trimming shortened V by 4 bases and J by 7 bases, and 16 bases separated the two germline ends. Sequenced by immunoSEQ multiplex PCR; TCRdb stores in-frame clones only, minus some. The sample includes 200,000 to 250,000 clones, 82% of them seen just once. The V gene is TRBV6-4, the J gene TRBJ1-1; no firm D call. Sequenced material: PBMCs or T cells enriched from blood (not recorded which). This clonotype was obtained from a woman in her sixties or seventies who had recovered from COVID-19. The CDR3 DNA follows: TGTGCCAGCAGTGTCGAGTTTACAGCCTTTGAAGCTTTCTTT. Its protein product is CASSVEFTAFEAFF.